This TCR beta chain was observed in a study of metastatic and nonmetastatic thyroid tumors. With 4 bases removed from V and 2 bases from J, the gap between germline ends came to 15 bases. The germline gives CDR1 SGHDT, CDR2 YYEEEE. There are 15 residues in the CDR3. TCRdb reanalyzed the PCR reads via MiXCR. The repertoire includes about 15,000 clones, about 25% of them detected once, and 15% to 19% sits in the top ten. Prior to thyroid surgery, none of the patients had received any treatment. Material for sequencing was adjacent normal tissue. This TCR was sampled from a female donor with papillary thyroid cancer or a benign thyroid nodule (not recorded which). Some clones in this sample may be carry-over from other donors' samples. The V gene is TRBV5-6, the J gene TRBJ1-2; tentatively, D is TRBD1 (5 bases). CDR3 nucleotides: TGTGCCAGCAGCCCCGGGGCAGGTTTCAACTATGGCTACACCTTC. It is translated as CASSPGAGFNYGYTF.